This is a list of T cell receptor beta chains from one sample in a study of T cell repertoires in cytomegalovirus infection. TCRdb called the reads again in MiXCR, with one record for every CDR3 protein. The sample lists 700,000 to 950,000 distinct CDR3 sequences; over 25% were seen once. These receptors have no known antigen. The input for sequencing was cultured CD8+ T cells from PBMCs, taken from culture after CMV antigen stimulation. These receptor sequences come from a human donor in good health (CMV status not recorded). Some clones in this sample may be carry-over from other donors' samples. The CDR3 runs from the conserved cysteine through the conserved F or W. A D gene is named only where the DNA matches it firmly. A row's size may be missing; if present it is once, few, many or a size class.

d_gene: -
v_gene: TRBV7-9
j_gene: TRBJ1-5
abundance: -
len: 14
CDR3aa: CASISTGLDQPQHF
CDR3nt: TGTGCCAGCATCTCGACAGGCCTCGATCAGCCCCAGCATTTT

d_gene: -
v_gene: TRBV6-6
j_gene: TRBJ2-1
abundance: -
len: 17
CDR3aa: CASSYSIGQSGHNEQFF
CDR3nt: TGTGCCAGCAGTTACTCGATCGGTCAAAGTGGTCACAATGAGCAGTTCTTC

d_gene: -
v_gene: TRBV7-6
j_gene: TRBJ2-5
abundance: few
len: 15
CDR3aa: CASSLLPLKNETQYF
CDR3nt: TGTGCCAGCAGCTTATTGCCCCTTAAGAACGAGACCCAGTACTTC

d_gene: -
v_gene: TRBV27
j_gene: TRBJ1-5
abundance: -
len: 13
CDR3aa: CASSGSGDQPQHF
CDR3nt: TGTGCCAGCAGTGGTTCAGGGGATCAGCCCCAGCATTTT

d_gene: -
v_gene: TRBV11-3
j_gene: TRBJ1-6
abundance: -
len: 13
CDR3aa: CASSLVTDSPLHF
CDR3nt: TGTGCCAGCAGCTTAGTTACGGATTCACCCCTCCACTTT

d_gene: TRBD1
v_gene: TRBV5-5
j_gene: TRBJ2-1
abundance: -
len: 15
CDR3aa: CASSLGQGYFNEQFF
CDR3nt: TGTGCCAGCAGCTTGGGACAGGGATATTTCAATGAGCAGTTCTTC

d_gene: -
v_gene: TRBV19
j_gene: TRBJ2-7
abundance: -
len: 13
CDR3aa: CASSIALAYEQYF
CDR3nt: TGTGCCAGTAGTATAGCACTGGCCTACGAGCAGTACTTC

d_gene: -
v_gene: TRBV7-2
j_gene: TRBJ2-5
abundance: many
len: 16
CDR3aa: CASSAPGVPYQETQYF
CDR3nt: TGTGCCAGCAGTGCTCCAGGGGTCCCCTACCAAGAGACCCAGTACTTC

d_gene: TRBD2
v_gene: TRBV4-2
j_gene: TRBJ2-1
abundance: few
len: 16
CDR3aa: CASSLPAGGNYNEQFF
CDR3nt: TGTGCCAGCAGCCTACCAGCGGGGGGGAACTACAATGAGCAGTTCTTC

d_gene: -
v_gene: TRBV15
j_gene: TRBJ1-1
abundance: -
len: 13
CDR3aa: CATSRDDWSEAFF
CDR3nt: TGTGCCACCAGCAGAGATGACTGGAGTGAAGCTTTCTTT

d_gene: -
v_gene: TRBV27
j_gene: TRBJ1-1
abundance: -
len: 15
CDR3aa: CASSLSGAVGTEAFF
CDR3nt: TGTGCCAGCAGTTTGTCTGGGGCAGTTGGCACTGAAGCTTTCTTT

d_gene: -
v_gene: TRBV6-2/TRBV6-3
j_gene: TRBJ2-1
abundance: many
len: 14
CDR3aa: CASSYSAGRDEQFF
CDR3nt: TGTGCCAGCAGTTACTCGGCAGGGCGGGATGAGCAGTTCTTC

d_gene: -
v_gene: TRBV19
j_gene: TRBJ1-2
abundance: few
len: 16
CDR3aa: CASSTPQTGPNYGYTF
CDR3nt: TGTGCCAGTAGTACTCCCCAGACAGGACCCAACTATGGCTACACCTTC

d_gene: -
v_gene: TRBV27
j_gene: TRBJ1-2
abundance: -
len: 15
CDR3aa: CASSSPRAGDYGYTF
CDR3nt: TGTGCCAGCAGTTCACCACGGGCCGGAGATTATGGCTACACCTTC

d_gene: -
v_gene: TRBV2
j_gene: TRBJ1-1
abundance: -
len: 16
CDR3aa: CASSGYRANTDTEAFF
CDR3nt: TGTGCCAGCAGTGGATACAGGGCCAACACGGACACTGAAGCTTTCTTT

d_gene: -
v_gene: TRBV10-3
j_gene: TRBJ2-6
abundance: -
len: 17
CDR3aa: CAISESTRGAGANVLTF
CDR3nt: TGTGCCATCAGTGAGTCGACTCGGGGGGCAGGGGCCAACGTCCTGACTTTC

d_gene: -
v_gene: TRBV6-5
j_gene: TRBJ1-3
abundance: -
len: 15
CDR3aa: CASSYGQGALNTIYF
CDR3nt: TGTGCCAGCAGTTACGGGCAGGGTGCATTGAACACCATATATTTT

d_gene: TRBD2
v_gene: TRBV11-1
j_gene: TRBJ2-1
abundance: many
len: 16
CDR3aa: CASSPYLAGGRNEQFF
CDR3nt: TGTGCCAGCAGCCCATACCTAGCGGGGGGAAGGAATGAGCAGTTCTTC

d_gene: TRBD2
v_gene: TRBV27
j_gene: TRBJ2-1
abundance: -
len: 15
CDR3aa: CASILAGGTYNEQFF
CDR3nt: TGTGCCAGCATTTTAGCGGGGGGGACCTACAATGAGCAGTTCTTC

d_gene: -
v_gene: TRBV10-3
j_gene: TRBJ1-4
abundance: few
len: 15
CDR3aa: CAISDSLGVNEKLFF
CDR3nt: TGTGCCATCAGTGATTCGTTGGGGGTTAATGAAAAACTGTTTTTT

d_gene: TRBD1
v_gene: TRBV27
j_gene: TRBJ2-3
abundance: many
len: 15
CDR3aa: CASSFGTGLTDTQYF
CDR3nt: TGTGCCAGCAGTTTCGGGACAGGCCTCACAGATACGCAGTATTTT

d_gene: -
v_gene: TRBV27
j_gene: TRBJ1-4
abundance: -
len: 13
CDR3aa: CASSLSGTLSLFF
CDR3nt: TGTGCCAGCAGTTTATCGGGGACCCTCTCACTGTTTTTT

d_gene: -
v_gene: TRBV6-2/TRBV6-3
j_gene: TRBJ2-1
abundance: -
len: 12
CDR3aa: CASSYSLRDQFF
CDR3nt: TGTGCCAGCAGTTACTCCCTTCGGGACCAGTTCTTC

d_gene: -
v_gene: TRBV7-8
j_gene: TRBJ1-4
abundance: many
len: 15
CDR3aa: CASSLDVEWGEKLFF
CDR3nt: TGTGCCAGCAGCTTAGATGTGGAGTGGGGTGAAAAACTGTTTTTT

d_gene: -
v_gene: TRBV20-1
j_gene: TRBJ1-5
abundance: -
len: 10
CDR3aa: CSGVIRPQHF
CDR3nt: TGCAGTGGCGTAATCAGGCCCCAGCATTTT

d_gene: -
v_gene: TRBV20-1
j_gene: TRBJ1-1
abundance: few
len: 15
CDR3aa: CSALRAGYRNTEAFF
CDR3nt: TGCAGTGCGTTAAGGGCGGGGTATAGGAACACTGAAGCTTTCTTT